The rows below give T cell receptor beta chains drawn from one sample of a study of breast tumors, draining lymph nodes, adjacent tissues. One entry per CDR3 protein, called by TCRdb with MiXCR from the multiplex PCR reads. The sample has fewer than 250,000 distinct CDR3 sequences, roughly 32% seen once. The source material was axillary lymph node tissue. The receptor source for this set is a female donor with breast cancer. Some clones in this sample may be carry-over from other donors' samples. Each CDR3 is given with its conserved first and last residue. Fields, in order: D gene, J gene, V gene, clone size, CDR3 protein, CDR3 DNA. D genes are given only for firm matches. Rows may omit the clone size; those that give it use once, few, many or a size class.

- | TRBJ1-6 | TRBV6-1 | few | CASSGRGEGSPLHF | TGTGCCAGCAGTGGGCGGGGAGAGGGTTCACCCCTCCACTTT
- | TRBJ2-2 | TRBV19 | - | CASSMRTLNTGELFF | TGTGCCAGTAGTATGCGGACACTGAACACCGGGGAGCTGTTTTTT
- | TRBJ2-1 | TRBV5-6 | many | CASSLEAGNEQFF | TGTGCCAGCAGCTTGGAAGCCGGCAATGAGCAGTTCTTC
- | TRBJ1-6 | TRBV7-2 | once | CASSPRPATNSPLHF | TGTGCCAGCAGTCCCCGTCCGGCAACTAATTCACCCCTCCACTTT
TRBD2 | TRBJ2-2 | TRBV7-3 | many | CASSLLPGTSGRGTGELFF | TGTGCCAGCAGCCTCCTCCCCGGGACTAGCGGGAGAGGCACCGGGGAGCTGTTTTTT
- | TRBJ2-7 | TRBV5-6 | many | CASSMGAYEQYF | TGTGCCAGCAGCATGGGGGCCTACGAGCAGTACTTC
- | TRBJ1-6 | TRBV20-1 | many | CSARSLESGSSYNSPLHF | TGCAGTGCTAGAAGCTTGGAATCTGGGAGCTCCTATAATTCACCCCTCCACTTT
TRBD1 | TRBJ1-1 | TRBV9 | - | CASSVQGVSTEASF | TGTGCCAGCAGCGTACAGGGGGTGAGCACTGAAGCTTCCTTT
- | TRBJ2-7 | TRBV7-9 | - | CASSLVEGSEQYF | TGTGCCAGCAGCTTAGTCGAGGGCTCCGAGCAGTACTTC
TRBD2 | TRBJ2-5 | TRBV12-5 | many | CASGPAASGEETQYF | TGTGCTAGTGGCCCGGCGGCTAGCGGGGAAGAGACCCAGTACTTC
- | TRBJ1-2 | TRBV5-1 | many | CASSSVEGGYYGYTF | TGCGCCAGCAGCTCAGTAGAGGGAGGGTACTATGGCTACACCTTC
TRBD2 | TRBJ2-1 | TRBV7-2 | many | CASSQGALRVRSGRTYNEQFF | TGTGCCAGCAGCCAAGGGGCCCTTAGGGTCCGGAGCGGGAGAACCTACAATGAGCAGTTCTTC